These T cell receptor beta chains were read from a single sample in a study of T cell changes during pregnancy in multiple sclerosis. Data came from immunoSEQ multiplex PCR; TCRdb stores just in-frame clones and leaves some out. This table holds about 72,000 clones, around 90% found once. The sample in question was peripheral blood, obtained in the first trimester of pregnancy. The receptors come from a female donor in good health, enrolled as a control in a pregnancy study. The CDR3 runs from the conserved cysteine through the conserved F or W. D genes are given only for firm matches. Clone sizes are given selectively: once, few, many, or a class where the clone is expanded.

d_gene	v_gene	j_gene	abundance	CDR3aa	CDR3nt
TRBD1	TRBV6-6	TRBJ1-2	-	CASSYLVQGAGGYTF	TGTGCCAGCAGTTACCTAGTCCAGGGGGCGGGGGGCTACACCTTC
-	TRBV10-3	TRBJ1-2	few	CAISDDNLSYTF	TGTGCCATCAGTGACGACAACCTCAGCTACACCTTC
TRBD1	TRBV30	TRBJ1-1	few	CAWRPTGANTEAFF	TGTGCCTGGAGGCCGACAGGGGCGAACACTGAAGCTTTCTTT
TRBD2	TRBV27	TRBJ2-1	-	CASSSSGGSYNEQFF	TGTGCCAGCAGTTCTAGCGGCGGCTCCTACAATGAGCAGTTCTTC
TRBD2	TRBV10-2	TRBJ2-3	-	CASSPSGTSGSLDTQYF	TGCGCCAGCAGCCCCTCTGGGACTAGCGGGAGTTTGGATACGCAGTATTTT
TRBD1	TRBV27	TRBJ1-2	once	CASSEYQGAYGYTF	TGTGCCAGCAGTGAATACCAGGGGGCCTATGGCTACACCTTC
-	TRBV15	TRBJ1-2	-	CATSRVGAGDHYGYTF	TGTGCCACCAGCAGAGTTGGGGCAGGGGATCACTATGGCTACACCTTC
-	TRBV6-5	TRBJ2-1	-	CASSYSLTSEQFF	TGTGCCAGCAGTTACTCTCTCACTAGTGAGCAGTTCTTC
-	TRBV29-1	TRBJ1-1	once	CSAERGERNTEAFF	TGCAGCGCAGAGCGGGGAGAGAGGAACACTGAAGCTTTCTTT
-	TRBV5-1	TRBJ2-3	-	CASSTQGGRGTDTQYF	TGCGCCAGCAGCACCCAGGGGGGCCGAGGCACAGATACGCAGTATTTT
TRBD1	TRBV28	TRBJ1-2	-	CASSLRTGGAYGGYTF	TGTGCCAGCAGTCTCCGGACAGGGGGCGCATATGGTGGCTACACCTTC
-	TRBV2	TRBJ2-7	-	CASSSGSYEQYF	TGTGCCAGCAGTTCAGGGTCCTACGAGCAGTACTTC
TRBD2	TRBV28	TRBJ2-2	-	CASSWGMEGTSGRFTGELFF	TGTGCCAGCAGCTGGGGAATGGAAGGGACTAGCGGGAGGTTTACCGGGGAGCTGTTTTTT
-	TRBV4-2	TRBJ2-1	-	CASSQEEGSPGNEQFF	TGTGCCAGCAGCCAAGAGGAGGGTAGCCCCGGGAATGAGCAGTTCTTC
-	TRBV29-1	TRBJ1-3	-	CSVWEGSGNTIYF	TGCAGCGTTTGGGAGGGTTCTGGAAACACCATATATTTT
-	TRBV2	TRBJ2-2	-	CASRGRWETNTGELFF	TGTGCCAGCAGGGGAAGGTGGGAGACGAACACCGGGGAGCTGTTTTTT
TRBD2	TRBV2	TRBJ2-5	-	CASRGLARETQYF	TGTGCCAGCAGGGGACTAGCGAGGGAGACCCAGTACTTC
-	TRBV7-9	TRBJ1-3	-	CASSPSGGINTIYF	TGTGCCAGCAGCCCCAGTGGAGGGATAAACACCATATATTTT
-	TRBV1	TRBJ2-5	-	CTSRGTGGEETQYF	TGCACCAGCAGGGGGACAGGGGGGGAAGAGACCCAGTACTTC
-	TRBV19	TRBJ2-7	-	CASVGGNTYEQYF	TGTGCCAGTGTAGGCGGGAACACCTACGAGCAGTACTTC
-	TRBV18	TRBJ1-5	-	CASAEQGLNQPQHF	TGTGCCAGCGCCGAGCAGGGGCTAAATCAGCCCCAGCATTTT
TRBD2	TRBV19	TRBJ2-5	-	CASSIGGGRETQYF	TGTGCCAGTAGTATTGGGGGAGGGCGAGAGACCCAGTACTTC
TRBD1	TRBV29-1	TRBJ2-7	-	CSVDVTGDEQYF	TGCAGCGTTGACGTGACAGGGGACGAGCAGTACTTC
-	TRBV19	TRBJ1-4	-	CASSAEDRFTANEKLFF	TGTGCCAGTAGTGCCGAAGACAGGTTCACAGCTAATGAAAAACTGTTTTTT
TRBD2	TRBV5-6	TRBJ2-3	-	CASSSRGLENPGGTDTQYF	TGTGCCAGCAGCTCGAGGGGACTAGAGAACCCTGGAGGCACAGATACGCAGTATTTT
-	TRBV5-6	TRBJ1-6	-	CASSPWRSSSPLHF	TGTGCCAGCAGCCCTTGGAGGTCCAGCTCACCCCTCCACTTT
-	TRBV7-2	TRBJ1-5	few	CASSLLNQPQHF	TGTGCCAGCAGCCTCCTTAATCAGCCCCAGCATTTT
TRBD1	TRBV27	TRBJ1-5	-	CASSRGTVSNQPQHF	TGTGCCAGCAGCCGCGGGACAGTTAGCAATCAGCCCCAGCATTTT
TRBD2	TRBV19	TRBJ2-1	-	CASSMGTSGQEFYNEQFF	TGTGCCAGTAGTATGGGGACTAGCGGGCAAGAATTTTACAATGAGCAGTTCTTC